Below, one T cell receptor (beta chain) is given with its context. Its target is not known. The data belong to a study of shared clonotypes between healthy human individuals. Study results and limitations: Clonotype sharing among donors, it was expected, would be affected by sequencing depth.

How the authors handled the data: As immunoSEQ supplied junction-only sequences (without quality scores), filtering differed. TCRdb keeps only in-frame clones here, not all; method: immunoSEQ multiplex PCR. That table gives V, J and clone size, and the DNA gave D and trimming. The repertoire consists of some 800,000 clones, with more than 85% occurring once and the leading ten covering approximately 25%. Positively selected for CCR7, the CD45RO-negative cells used as naive CD8 cells excluded terminally differentiated effector memory CD45RA+ cells. V lost 4 bases, J lost 11 bases, and 18 bases lay in between. The CDR3 extends over 14 amino acids. CDR1 is SGHAT and CDR2 is FQNNGV in the germline V gene.

This TCR was sampled from a man aged 30 to 45 in good health. V and J are TRBV11-2 and TRBJ2-1, with D possibly TRBD1 on 6 matching bases. Sequenced material: naive CD8+ T cells sorted from blood. The CDR3 reads CASSWGPGVNQQFF. The CDR3 DNA sequence: TGTGCCAGCAGCTGGGGGCCAGGGGTAAATCAGCAGTTCTTC.